Listed below are T cell receptor beta chains from one sample, sequenced in a study of cytomegalovirus exposure and HLA in healthy donors. Some clones are missing from TCRdb's copy, which holds only in-frame ones; the method was immunoSEQ multiplex PCR. The table includes approximately 59,000 clones, 80% to 95% detected once. Sequencing input: PBMCs. Receptors were obtained from a man between 18 and 29 years old in good health and CMV-seropositive. The CDR3 runs from the conserved cysteine through the conserved F or W. D genes are given only for firm matches. Clone size is shown for a subset of rows, as once, few, many or a class of expanded clone.

j_gene,abundance,v_gene,d_gene,CDR3nt,CDR3aa
TRBJ2-7,NA,TRBV5-5,TRBD1,TGTGCCAGCAGCCACGGGACAGGGCTCGAGCAGTACTTC,CASSHGTGLEQYF
TRBJ2-3,NA,TRBV5-1,TRBD1,TGCGCCAGCAGTAATGGACAGGGGAGACAAGATACGCAGTATTTT,CASSNGQGRQDTQYF
TRBJ2-7,NA,TRBV30,NA,TGTGCCTTACAGCTTTTAGGAACCTACGAGCAGTACTTC,CALQLLGTYEQYF
TRBJ1-1,once,TRBV28,TRBD1,TGTGCCAGCAGCCCCCGGACAGGGGGAAACACTGAAGCTTTCTTT,CASSPRTGGNTEAFF
TRBJ1-2,NA,TRBV30,TRBD1,TGTGCCTGGTGGCTCGGGTCGGGACAGATCCTGAACTATGGCTACACCTTC,CAWWLGSGQILNYGYTF
TRBJ1-2,once,TRBV5-4,NA,TGTGCCAGCAGCTTGGCCAGGGTCAGCTACTATGGCTACACCTTC,CASSLARVSYYGYTF
TRBJ1-5,once,TRBV7-6,TRBD1,TGTGCCAGCAGCCCAGGGGGGAATTGGCCCCAGCATTTT,CASSPGGNWPQHF
TRBJ2-3,NA,TRBV6-1,NA,TGTGCCAGCAGTGATTTTATGGGGGCAACAGATACGCAGTATTTT,CASSDFMGATDTQYF
TRBJ1-5,few,TRBV2,TRBD1,TGTGCCAGCAGTACAGACAGGGGGCGGAATCAGCCCCAGCATTTT,CASSTDRGRNQPQHF
TRBJ2-1,NA,TRBV5-4,TRBD1,TGTGCCAGCACCCACAAACAGGGGTCCCCCTGGAATGAGCAGTTCTTC,CASTHKQGSPWNEQFF
TRBJ2-7,NA,TRBV6-5,TRBD2,TGTGCCAGCAGTTACTCCTATTCCGAAGGGACTAGTTTTTTC,CASSYSYSEGTSFF
TRBJ2-7,NA,TRBV7-2,NA,TGTGCCAGCAGCTTAACAGGGTACGAGCAGTACTTC,CASSLTGYEQYF
TRBJ2-6,NA,TRBV7-3,TRBD1,TGTGCCAGCAGTTTCACAGGGACAGGCCTGGCTGGGGCCAACGTCCTGACTTTC,CASSFTGTGLAGANVLTF
TRBJ2-3,NA,TRBV6-1,NA,TGTGCCAGCAGTGCCACAGGGACAGATACGCAGTATTTT,CASSATGTDTQYF
TRBJ1-5,NA,TRBV7-6,NA,TGTGCCAGCAGCTTAGACAGGAATCAGCCCCAGCATTTT,CASSLDRNQPQHF
TRBJ1-1,NA,TRBV7-3,TRBD1,TGTGCCAGCAGCCCTGGGACAGGGCTAGGGGGAGTGGGAGCTTTCTTT,CASSPGTGLGGVGAFF
TRBJ1-1,NA,TRBV30,NA,TGTGCCTGGAGTGTAAGGGGGTGGACTGAAGCTTTCTTT,CAWSVRGWTEAFF
TRBJ1-2,NA,TRBV7-9,NA,TGTGCCAGCAGCTTAAGGGGGAGAGGGGACGGCTACACCTTC,CASSLRGRGDGYTF
TRBJ2-3,NA,TRBV11-2,NA,TGTGCCAGCAGCCCCTCGAGCTGGACAGATACGCAGTATTTT,CASSPSSWTDTQYF
TRBJ2-7,once,TRBV19,TRBD2,TGTGCCAGTAGTAAAGGGACTAGCTCCTCCGAGCAGTACTTC,CASSKGTSSSEQYF
TRBJ2-1,NA,TRBV4-2,NA,TGTGCCAGCAGCCCGGACTCCCCGAGGGCTGAGCAGTTCTTC,CASSPDSPRAEQFF
TRBJ2-7,NA,TRBV5-1,TRBD1,TGCGCCAGCAGCTTGGGGACAGGGGGCGGAAACGAGCAGTACTTC,CASSLGTGGGNEQYF
TRBJ1-2,NA,TRBV7-3,NA,TGTGCCAGCAGCCGTTTTGCGGGGGACGGCTACACCTTC,CASSRFAGDGYTF
TRBJ2-7,NA,TRBV21-1,NA,TGTGCCAGCAGCAAAGGGGGGACAGGGAATGAGCAGTACTTC,CASSKGGTGNEQYF
TRBJ2-5,NA,TRBV9,NA,TGTGCCAGCAGCGTAGGGTCAGAAGAGACCCAGTACTTC,CASSVGSEETQYF
TRBJ2-7,NA,TRBV29-1,NA,TGCAGCGTTGAAGGGACGGGGGATTACGAGCAGTACTTC,CSVEGTGDYEQYF
TRBJ2-5,once,TRBV6-5,NA,TGTGCCAGCACCCCTGGGCCCGGAGAGACCCAGTACTTC,CASTPGPGETQYF
TRBJ1-2,NA,TRBV5-1,NA,TGCGCCAGCAGCTTGTTGGCAGGGGTTTTTAACTATGGCTACACCTTC,CASSLLAGVFNYGYTF
TRBJ2-1,NA,TRBV14,NA,TGTGCCAGCACCTCCGGGAGCTCCTACAATGAGCAGTTCTTC,CASTSGSSYNEQFF
TRBJ2-7,NA,TRBV7-6,TRBD2,TGTGCCAGCAGCCCTAGCGGGAGCTCCCTCTACGAGCAGTACTTC,CASSPSGSSLYEQYF
TRBJ1-1,once,TRBV15,TRBD1,TGTGCCACCAGCAGAGCTTGGACAGGTTATATCGGAACTGAAGCTTTCTTT,CATSRAWTGYIGTEAFF
TRBJ2-3,NA,TRBV19,TRBD2,TGTGCCAGTAGTCCCTTGACGGCGGGAGGGGGTGATACGCAGTATTTT,CASSPLTAGGGDTQYF
TRBJ2-3,once,TRBV7-9,NA,TGTGCCAGCAGCTTAGGGGGCACGGGCGGCCCGCGAGATACGCAGTATTTT,CASSLGGTGGPRDTQYF
TRBJ2-1,NA,TRBV4-2,NA,TGTGCCAGCAGCCAAGATACGGGCGGGCTCAATGAGCAGTTCTTC,CASSQDTGGLNEQFF
TRBJ1-2,NA,TRBV6-1,TRBD1,TGTGCCAGCAGGACAGGGCTTTACGGCTACACCTTC,CASRTGLYGYTF
TRBJ1-2,NA,TRBV7-9,NA,TGTGCCAGCAGCTCATCGGATGGCGGGATATATGGCTACACCTTC,CASSSSDGGIYGYTF
TRBJ2-1,NA,TRBV27,NA,TGTGCCAGCAGTTTACTCAACCCGGGCTCGAGGGTTACATACACACCCTACAATGAGCAGTTCTTC,CASSLLNPGSRVTYTPYNEQFF
TRBJ2-5,once,TRBV5-1,TRBD2,TGCGCCAGCAGCTTGGAGTCGGGAGGGCCGAAGACCCAGTACTTC,CASSLESGGPKTQYF
TRBJ1-1,NA,TRBV7-9,NA,TGTGCCAGCAGCCCACGAGGGACTGAAGCTTTCTTT,CASSPRGTEAFF
TRBJ1-1,NA,TRBV5-4,NA,TGTGCCAGCAACACCCCCGCGAACACTGAAGCTTTCTTT,CASNTPANTEAFF
TRBJ2-3,NA,TRBV9,NA,TGTGCCAGCAGCGTTTATCCAGTCCCGGCGGAGGATACGCAGTATTTT,CASSVYPVPAEDTQYF
TRBJ2-1,NA,TRBV6-1,NA,TGTGCCAGCAGGGGTCTAGAATTTTCCTACAATGAGCAGTTCTTC,CASRGLEFSYNEQFF
TRBJ2-3,once,TRBV30,TRBD1,TGTGCCTGGAGTGTACGTTGGGGACAGAACACAGATACGCAGTATTTT,CAWSVRWGQNTDTQYF
TRBJ1-1,NA,TRBV2,TRBD1,TGTGCCAGCACCCTGGGGACAGGGGTGGGGGAGATCACTGAAGCTTTCTTT,CASTLGTGVGEITEAFF
TRBJ2-1,NA,TRBV5-5,TRBD2,TGTGCCAGCAGCCCGGGATCAGCGGGAGCCTATGAGCAGTTCTTC,CASSPGSAGAYEQFF
TRBJ2-1,once,TRBV12-5,TRBD2,TGTGCTAGTGGTTTGGACACCCTAAGCGGACTAGCGGGAACTCGGGTCCGGTACAATGAGCAGTTCTTC,CASGLDTLSGLAGTRVRYNEQFF
TRBJ2-3,NA,TRBV5-1,TRBD2,TGCGCCAGCAGCCCCCTCGGACTAGACACAGATACGCAGTATTTT,CASSPLGLDTDTQYF
TRBJ2-1,NA,TRBV28,NA,TGTGCCAGCAGTTTAGGTTCGGGGACCTACAATGAGCAGTTCTTC,CASSLGSGTYNEQFF
TRBJ2-3,NA,TRBV23-1,TRBD2,TGCGCCAGCAGTCATTCGAAGGCGGGAGGTTTTGAGACAGATACGCAGTATTTT,CASSHSKAGGFETDTQYF
TRBJ2-5,NA,TRBV7-6,TRBD1,TGTGCCAGCAGCTTAGGTCTTAGGGGACAGGGGGCCAGGGAGACCCAGTACTTC,CASSLGLRGQGARETQYF
TRBJ2-7,NA,TRBV19,NA,TGTGCCAGTAGGTCGAGTGCCTACGAGCAGTACTTC,CASRSSAYEQYF
TRBJ2-3,NA,TRBV6-4,NA,TGTGCCAGCAGTTACCGGGAGACAGATACGCAGTATTTT,CASSYRETDTQYF
TRBJ1-2,NA,TRBV7-6,NA,TGTGCCAGCAGCTTAGCGGCGGAAGGCTATGGCTACACCTTC,CASSLAAEGYGYTF